This T cell receptor beta chain came from a study of blood T cell repertoires in COVID-19. About the research overall: Acute-phase and convalescent COVID-19 samples originated in the United States, Italy and Spain. In each case, the material was cDNA or gDNA derived from T cells, B-cell-depleted T cells, or PBMCs.

Per the original methods: Amplifying reference gene primers gave estimates of nucleated cell counts. Profiled with immunoSEQ multiplex PCR; TCRdb holds only in-frame clones, not every one. The V and J calls and clone size come from that table; D and trimming were worked out from the DNA. The sample shows 6,500 to 8,500 clones, 73% of them seen only once. Deletions cut 4 bases from V and 6 bases from J, with 10 bases between. Germline CDR1 reads LGHDT; CDR2 reads YNNKEL (reference sequence). This CDR3 is 13 amino acids long. The source material was peripheral blood. This receptor was taken from a human donor in a cohort sampled during active COVID-19. The chain uses TRBV3-1 (or the pseudogene TRBV3-2) and TRBJ2-4, with a weak D call TRBD2 (5 bases). This CDR3 reads CASSPRSGNIQYF. CDR3 bases: TGTGCCAGCAGCCCACGGAGCGGAAACATTCAGTACTTC.